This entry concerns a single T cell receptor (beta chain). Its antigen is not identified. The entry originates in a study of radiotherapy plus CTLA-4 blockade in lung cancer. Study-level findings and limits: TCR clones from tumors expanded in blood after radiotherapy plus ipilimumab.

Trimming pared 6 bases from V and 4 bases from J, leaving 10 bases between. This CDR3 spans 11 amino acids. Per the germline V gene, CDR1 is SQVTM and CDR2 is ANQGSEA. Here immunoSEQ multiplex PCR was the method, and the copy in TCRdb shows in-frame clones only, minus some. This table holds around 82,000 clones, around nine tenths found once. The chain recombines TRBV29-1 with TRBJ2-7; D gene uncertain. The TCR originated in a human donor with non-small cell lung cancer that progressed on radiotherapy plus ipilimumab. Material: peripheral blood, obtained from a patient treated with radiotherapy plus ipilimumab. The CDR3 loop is CSVIDLYEQYF. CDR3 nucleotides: TGCAGCGTCATAGACTTATACGAGCAGTACTTC.